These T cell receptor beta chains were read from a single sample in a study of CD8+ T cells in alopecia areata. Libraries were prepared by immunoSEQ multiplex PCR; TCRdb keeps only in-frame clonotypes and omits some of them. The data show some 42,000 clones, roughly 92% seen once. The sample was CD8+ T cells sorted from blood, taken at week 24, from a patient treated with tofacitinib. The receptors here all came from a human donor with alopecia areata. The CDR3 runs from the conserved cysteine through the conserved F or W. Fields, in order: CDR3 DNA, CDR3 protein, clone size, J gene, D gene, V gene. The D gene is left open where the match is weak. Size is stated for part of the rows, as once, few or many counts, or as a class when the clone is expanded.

cdr3_nt: TGTGCCAGCAGCCAAGAGGAGACCCAGTACTTC
cdr3_aa: CASSQEETQYF
clone_size: .
j_call: TRBJ2-5
d_call: .
v_call: TRBV4-2

cdr3_nt: TGTGCCAGCAGTCCAGAAAGGGGGGGGAACTCCTACGAGCAGTACTTC
cdr3_aa: CASSPERGGNSYEQYF
clone_size: .
j_call: TRBJ2-7
d_call: .
v_call: TRBV27

cdr3_nt: TGCAGCGTTGAAGTTGTGACTAGTAGCACCGGGGAGCTGTTTTTT
cdr3_aa: CSVEVVTSSTGELFF
clone_size: .
j_call: TRBJ2-2
d_call: .
v_call: TRBV29-1

cdr3_nt: TGTGCCAGCAGTTTCAGGGAGGATGAGCAGTTCTTC
cdr3_aa: CASSFREDEQFF
clone_size: .
j_call: TRBJ2-1
d_call: .
v_call: TRBV28

cdr3_nt: TGTGCCAGTAACCCCTACAGCTCTGGAAACACCATATATTTT
cdr3_aa: CASNPYSSGNTIYF
clone_size: .
j_call: TRBJ1-3
d_call: .
v_call: TRBV19

cdr3_nt: TGTGCCAGCAGTTTCCCAAGCTCCTACGAGCAGTACTTC
cdr3_aa: CASSFPSSYEQYF
clone_size: .
j_call: TRBJ2-7
d_call: .
v_call: TRBV27

cdr3_nt: TGTGCCAGCAGCTTAGGCGCTACCTACGAGCAGTACTTC
cdr3_aa: CASSLGATYEQYF
clone_size: .
j_call: TRBJ2-7
d_call: .
v_call: TRBV11-2

cdr3_nt: TGTGCCAGCAGCTTAGGGCAGGGGTTCTACGAGCAGTACTTC
cdr3_aa: CASSLGQGFYEQYF
clone_size: .
j_call: TRBJ2-7
d_call: .
v_call: TRBV11-2

cdr3_nt: TGTGCCAGCAGCTTAGGAAGTGGGAACACTGAAGCTTTCTTT
cdr3_aa: CASSLGSGNTEAFF
clone_size: .
j_call: TRBJ1-1
d_call: .
v_call: TRBV7-8

cdr3_nt: TGTGCCAGCCGCTTCCATGAGAACACTGAAGCTTTCTTT
cdr3_aa: CASRFHENTEAFF
clone_size: .
j_call: TRBJ1-1
d_call: .
v_call: TRBV6-5

cdr3_nt: TGCGCCAGCAGCCAAGGGGACAGTAACTACGAGCAGTACTTC
cdr3_aa: CASSQGDSNYEQYF
clone_size: .
j_call: TRBJ2-7
d_call: TRBD1
v_call: TRBV4-1

cdr3_nt: TGTGCCTGGAGCATTTCCTCTATAGGCAGCTCCTACAATGAGCAGTTCTTC
cdr3_aa: CAWSISSIGSSYNEQFF
clone_size: .
j_call: TRBJ2-1
d_call: .
v_call: TRBV30

cdr3_nt: TGTGCCAGCTCAGGGGGTGAAAAACTGTTTTTT
cdr3_aa: CASSGGEKLFF
clone_size: .
j_call: TRBJ1-4
d_call: TRBD1
v_call: TRBV2

cdr3_nt: TGTGCCAGCAGCTTGGCGGCCCACGAGCAGTACTTC
cdr3_aa: CASSLAAHEQYF
clone_size: .
j_call: TRBJ2-7
d_call: .
v_call: TRBV5-6

cdr3_nt: TGTGCCAGCAGCGGAGGCGGGGACTACGAACCCTCGATACCGCAGTATTTT
cdr3_aa: CASSGGGDYEPSIPQYF
clone_size: .
j_call: TRBJ2-3
d_call: TRBD2
v_call: TRBV9

cdr3_nt: TGTGCCAGCAGCCAAGGCGGGGGTGCTTCAGATACGCAGTATTTT
cdr3_aa: CASSQGGGASDTQYF
clone_size: few
j_call: TRBJ2-3
d_call: TRBD2
v_call: TRBV4-2

cdr3_nt: TGTGCCAGCAGCCATTTAGCGGGGGGGCGAGTGGGCACAGATACGCAGTATTTT
cdr3_aa: CASSHLAGGRVGTDTQYF
clone_size: .
j_call: TRBJ2-3
d_call: TRBD2
v_call: TRBV27

cdr3_nt: TGCGCCAGCAGCTTATTTCCCTTGGCGGGTGGGAACAATGAGCAGTTCTTC
cdr3_aa: CASSLFPLAGGNNEQFF
clone_size: .
j_call: TRBJ2-1
d_call: .
v_call: TRBV5-1

cdr3_nt: TGTGCCAGCAGTGACTCAACTAGCGGGGGGGACTACAATGAGCAGTTCTTC
cdr3_aa: CASSDSTSGGDYNEQFF
clone_size: once
j_call: TRBJ2-1
d_call: TRBD2
v_call: TRBV6-4

cdr3_nt: TGTGCCAGCAGCTTCGGCTTGGCTGCCTACGAGCAGTACTTC
cdr3_aa: CASSFGLAAYEQYF
clone_size: .
j_call: TRBJ2-7
d_call: .
v_call: TRBV7-2

cdr3_nt: TGTGCCAGCAGTGTAGGACAGTATTACAATGAGCAGTTCTTC
cdr3_aa: CASSVGQYYNEQFF
clone_size: .
j_call: TRBJ2-1
d_call: .
v_call: TRBV6-4

cdr3_nt: TGTGCCAGCAGTCCTTATTACCAAGCGGGCTCTGGGGCCAACGTCCTGACTTTC
cdr3_aa: CASSPYYQAGSGANVLTF
clone_size: .
j_call: TRBJ2-6
d_call: .
v_call: TRBV27

cdr3_nt: TGTGCCAGCTCCCTTATCTCAGATACGCAGTATTTT
cdr3_aa: CASSLISDTQYF
clone_size: .
j_call: TRBJ2-3
d_call: .
v_call: TRBV25-1

cdr3_nt: TGTGCCAGCAGCTTAGCCGGACAGGGTAGTCCCCCTGTAGGCAATCAGCCCCAGCATTTT
cdr3_aa: CASSLAGQGSPPVGNQPQHF
clone_size: .
j_call: TRBJ1-5
d_call: TRBD1
v_call: TRBV7-2

cdr3_nt: TGTGCCAGCAGTTTACTGGGGGCCTCCTACAATGAGCAGTTCTTC
cdr3_aa: CASSLLGASYNEQFF
clone_size: .
j_call: TRBJ2-1
d_call: .
v_call: TRBV27

cdr3_nt: TGCGCCAGCAGCTCGGACCACGGGGATGAGCAGTTCTTC
cdr3_aa: CASSSDHGDEQFF
clone_size: .
j_call: TRBJ2-1
d_call: .
v_call: TRBV5-1

cdr3_nt: TGTGCCAGCAGTTTTCACCGGGACTACGATGAGCAGTTCTTC
cdr3_aa: CASSFHRDYDEQFF
clone_size: .
j_call: TRBJ2-1
d_call: TRBD2
v_call: TRBV6-5

cdr3_nt: TGCGCCAGCAGCCAAGATACTAGCTATTACGAGACCCAGTACTTC
cdr3_aa: CASSQDTSYYETQYF
clone_size: .
j_call: TRBJ2-5
d_call: .
v_call: TRBV4-1

cdr3_nt: TGTGCCAGCAGCTCCATTCCCTACGAGCAGTACTTC
cdr3_aa: CASSSIPYEQYF
clone_size: once
j_call: TRBJ2-7
d_call: .
v_call: TRBV7-9

cdr3_nt: TGTGCCAGCAGCGTAGCTCTGGGGGGGCGGACAGATACGCAGTATTTT
cdr3_aa: CASSVALGGRTDTQYF
clone_size: .
j_call: TRBJ2-3
d_call: .
v_call: TRBV9

cdr3_nt: TGCGCCAGCAGCCAAATAGCAGGGGCGTTCACAGATACGCAGTATTTT
cdr3_aa: CASSQIAGAFTDTQYF
clone_size: .
j_call: TRBJ2-3
d_call: .
v_call: TRBV4-1

cdr3_nt: TGTGCCAGCACAAGGGAGAACACTGAAGCTTTCTTT
cdr3_aa: CASTRENTEAFF
clone_size: .
j_call: TRBJ1-1
d_call: .
v_call: TRBV6-6

cdr3_nt: TGTGCCAGCAGCTCCGACAGACAGGGGAGCTACGAGCAGTACTTC
cdr3_aa: CASSSDRQGSYEQYF
clone_size: .
j_call: TRBJ2-7
d_call: TRBD1
v_call: TRBV7-9

cdr3_nt: TGTGCCAGCAGCACCCGCCTGGGGGGCATTAGCACAGATACGCAGTATTTT
cdr3_aa: CASSTRLGGISTDTQYF
clone_size: .
j_call: TRBJ2-3
d_call: .
v_call: TRBV11-1

cdr3_nt: TGTGCCAGCAGTTTCCCTCCAATAGGAACCGGGGAGCTGTTTTTT
cdr3_aa: CASSFPPIGTGELFF
clone_size: .
j_call: TRBJ2-2
d_call: .
v_call: TRBV28

cdr3_nt: TGTGCCTGGAAGTGGGACACCGGCTCCTACGAGCAGTACTTC
cdr3_aa: CAWKWDTGSYEQYF
clone_size: .
j_call: TRBJ2-7
d_call: .
v_call: TRBV30

cdr3_nt: TGTGCCAGCAGCTCCCACGGACTAACCTCCAATGAGCAGTTCTTC
cdr3_aa: CASSSHGLTSNEQFF
clone_size: .
j_call: TRBJ2-1
d_call: .
v_call: TRBV9

cdr3_nt: TGCAGTGCTAGAGTCCGCGAGCAGTACTTC
cdr3_aa: CSARVREQYF
clone_size: .
j_call: TRBJ2-7
d_call: .
v_call: TRBV20-1

cdr3_nt: TGTGCCAGCAGCTTAGGGTCTTCCTACGAGCAGTACTTC
cdr3_aa: CASSLGSSYEQYF
clone_size: .
j_call: TRBJ2-7
d_call: .
v_call: TRBV13

cdr3_nt: TGTGCCAGCAGCCTCCAGTTGGGGCAGGGTGCCGAGCAGTACTTC
cdr3_aa: CASSLQLGQGAEQYF
clone_size: .
j_call: TRBJ2-7
d_call: .
v_call: TRBV7-9

cdr3_nt: TGCGCCAGTAGTATTTCGACAGGGAGCTACAATGAGCAGTTCTTC
cdr3_aa: CASSISTGSYNEQFF
clone_size: .
j_call: TRBJ2-1
d_call: TRBD1
v_call: TRBV19

cdr3_nt: TGTGCCAGCAGCTTCCGAGGTAACAATGAGCAGTTCTTC
cdr3_aa: CASSFRGNNEQFF
clone_size: .
j_call: TRBJ2-1
d_call: .
v_call: TRBV5-8

cdr3_nt: TGTGCCAGCAGTCCGTACGGCAGGGTTTCAGACGAGCAGTACTTC
cdr3_aa: CASSPYGRVSDEQYF
clone_size: once
j_call: TRBJ2-7
d_call: .
v_call: TRBV28

cdr3_nt: TGTGCCAGCAGTTACGTAGCGCGGAACTACGAGCAGTACTTC
cdr3_aa: CASSYVARNYEQYF
clone_size: .
j_call: TRBJ2-7
d_call: .
v_call: TRBV6-6

cdr3_nt: TGTGCCAGCAGCTCCTCCCGCCTCGAATCTCTGGGGGCCAACGTCCTGACTTTC
cdr3_aa: CASSSSRLESLGANVLTF
clone_size: .
j_call: TRBJ2-6
d_call: .
v_call: TRBV7-2

cdr3_nt: TGTGCCAGCAGCTCCCGGGGGGGACAGCCCAGCAGGCGAGAGACCCAGTACTTC
cdr3_aa: CASSSRGGQPSRRETQYF
clone_size: .
j_call: TRBJ2-5
d_call: .
v_call: TRBV7-9

cdr3_nt: TGTGCCAGCAGCCCCGCCCGCGCCTACGAGCAGTACTTC
cdr3_aa: CASSPARAYEQYF
clone_size: .
j_call: TRBJ2-7
d_call: .
v_call: TRBV13

cdr3_nt: TGTGCCAGTAGTAGTGGTATCACCTACGAGCAGTACTTC
cdr3_aa: CASSSGITYEQYF
clone_size: once
j_call: TRBJ2-7
d_call: .
v_call: TRBV19

cdr3_nt: TGTGCCAGCAGTTTTTCGAGGTCGACCACTGAAGCTTTCTTT
cdr3_aa: CASSFSRSTTEAFF
clone_size: .
j_call: TRBJ1-1
d_call: .
v_call: TRBV28

cdr3_nt: TGTGCCAGCAGTGGGACAGGTGGGGGCTACAATGAGCAGTTCTTC
cdr3_aa: CASSGTGGGYNEQFF
clone_size: medium-sized
j_call: TRBJ2-1
d_call: TRBD1
v_call: TRBV2